What follows are 29 T cell receptor beta chains derived from one specimen sequenced in a study of cytomegalovirus exposure and HLA in healthy donors. The PCR used 60 Vbeta and 13 Jbeta primers. Assay used: immunoSEQ multiplex PCR; TCRdb lists only in-frame clones, some missing. The table has under 150,000 clones, around 72% seen once. The sample comprised PBMCs. The source is a human donor in good health.

In its sample, this clone was seen a few times. The chain employs TRBV4-2 and TRBJ2-3; D remains ambiguous. Germline V CDR1 and CDR2: LGHNA, YNFKEQ. V was pared by 4 bases and J by 4 bases, with 21 bases between. This CDR3 spans 17 amino acids. DNA for the CDR3: TGTGCCAGCAGCCCCACCAGTCAGGTCTCAGTAGCAGATACGCAGTATTTT. This sequence encodes CASSPTSQVSVADTQYF.

The rearrangement joins TRBV2 to TRBJ2-3; 8 nucleotides line up with TRBD2. Germline V gene lookup returns CDR1 SNHLY and CDR2 FYNNEI. CDR3 length equals 16 residues. V dropped 2 bases and J dropped 4; count of bases not matched to a gene: 8. DNA of the CDR3: TGTGCCAGCAGTGAAAAGGCGCGGGGGGCCCCAGATACGCAGTATTTT. Translated, it gives CASSEKARGAPDTQYF.

The rearrangement links TRBV19 to TRBJ2-1; TRBD2 matches at 12 bases. CDR1 is LNHDA, CDR2 SQIVND, per germline (reference sequence). The CDR3 contains 18 residues. The V segment lost 7 bases and the J segment 4 bases; nucleotides outside the gene matches: 14. Here the CDR3 DNA reads TGTGCCAGTACCTCCCTGGGACTAGCGGGCGCTAAATACAATGAGCAGTTCTTC. This sequence encodes CASTSLGLAGAKYNEQFF.

This clone was detected a few times. The rearrangement uses TRBV4-1 and TRBJ2-4, with 9 bases fitting TRBD1. Germline CDR1 MGHRA, CDR2 YSYEKL. V trimming: 1 base; J trimming: 5 bases; junction bases outside the gene matches: 6. The CDR3 consists of 16 residues. DNA of the CDR3: TGCGCCAGCAGCCAAGGGCTAACAGGGGGCGAAAACATTCAGTACTTC. Translated, it gives CASSQGLTGGENIQYF.

The genes are TRBV6-6 and TRBJ2-1; no firm D call. The V end lost 6 bases, the J end lost 7 bases, and 7 bases lay between the germline ends. This CDR3 has 11 amino acids. The germline CDR1 and CDR2 sequences are MNHNY and SVGAGI (reference sequence). The CDR3 is CASSAPNEQFF. DNA for the CDR3: TGTGCCAGCAGCGCGCCTAATGAGCAGTTCTTC.

This clone was observed a single time. V is TRBV5-1 and J is TRBJ2-1, with unresolved D. CDR1 SGHRS and CDR2 YFSETQ come from the germline V gene. V dropped 5 bases and J dropped 0 bases, with 15 bases sitting between them. This CDR3 is 16 amino acids long. The DNA for the CDR3 is TGCGCCAGCAGTGAGAGAGGCGGTAACTCCTACAATGAGCAGTTCTTC. Its protein is CASSERGGNSYNEQFF.

J is TRBJ2-7 and V is TRBV7-2, with D hard to call. Looked up from germline, CDR1 is SGHTA and CDR2 is FQGNSA. The V end lost 2 bases, the J end lost 5 bases, and 7 bases lay between the germline ends. The CDR3 extends over 12 amino acids. The CDR3 DNA reads as TGTGCCAGCAGCTTATCTCCTCACGAGCAGTACTTC. Encoded protein: CASSLSPHEQYF.

This clone was recorded a few times. The gene calls are TRBV27 and TRBJ2-7, with D perhaps matching TRBD2 (5 bases). From germline, CDR1 is MNHEY and CDR2 SMNVEV (reference sequence). This CDR3 has 14 residues. Trimming left V 4 bases short and J 1 base short, with 11 bases between. The CDR3 reads CASSSASRSYEQYF. The CDR3 coding sequence is TGTGCCAGCAGTTCGGCTAGCCGATCCTACGAGCAGTACTTC.

The genes are TRBV19 and TRBJ2-1, with 8 bases aligning to TRBD2. V was pared by 10 bases and J by 8 bases, with 7 bases of the junction left unmatched. Germline values: CDR1 LNHDA, CDR2 SQIVND (reference sequence). CDR3 length equals 12 residues. CDR3 amino acids: CATRGTRDEQFF. CDR3 nucleotide sequence: TGTGCCACAAGGGGGACTAGGGATGAGCAGTTCTTC.

The chain employs TRBV11-2 and TRBJ2-1, with D maybe TRBD1 (5 bases). Germline CDR1 is SGHAT and CDR2 is FQNNGV. V gave up 6 bases and J gave up 0 bases, with 15 bases separating them. The CDR3 loop spans 16 amino acids. The DNA for the CDR3 is TGTGCCAGCAGAAGTTGGGGCAGGAGCTCCTACAATGAGCAGTTCTTC. This sequence encodes CASRSWGRSSYNEQFF.

The chain is built from TRBV7-8 and TRBJ2-4; TRBD1 aligns across 7 bases. With V trimmed by 1 base and J by 1 base, 13 bases remained unmatched. Germline loops: CDR1 SGHVS, CDR2 FQNEAQ. CDR3 length: 19 amino acids. The CDR3 DNA reads as TGTGCCAGCAGCTTAGAGGCAGGGGGTCCGCTCACGGCCAAAAACATTCAGTACTTC. Translation: CASSLEAGGPLTAKNIQYF. Supplemented by reference TRBV7-8 and TRBJ2-4, the full variable domain reads GAGVSQSPRYKVAKRGQDVALRCDPISGHVSLFWYQQALGQGPEFLTYFQNEAQLDKSGLPSDRFFAERPEGSVSTLKIQRTQQEDSAVYLCASSLEAGGPLTAKNIQYFGAGTRLSVL.

V and J are TRBV11-2 and TRBJ2-5, with a possible D match to TRBD2 (6 bases). Per germline, CDR1 SGHAT and CDR2 FQNNGV. This CDR3 contains 16 residues. Trimming removed 5 bases at V and 3 bases at J, with 19 bases between. The CDR3 nucleotides read TGTGCCAGCAGCCAGAGGAGGGGTGAAGGAGAAGAGACCCAGTACTTC. This encodes CASSQRRGEGEETQYF.

V gene TRBV11-2 combines with J gene TRBJ1-3, with 8 positions matching TRBD1. J lost 4 bases, V lost 1 base, and 6 bases had no gene match. CDR1 and CDR2 (germline): SGHAT, FQNNGV. The CDR3 runs 16 residues. CDR3: CASSLGDRGIGNTIYF. As DNA, the CDR3 is TGTGCCAGCAGCTTAGGAGACAGGGGCATCGGAAACACCATATATTTT.

This chain connects TRBV18 to TRBJ1-1, with TRBD1 identical over 7 bases. Germline CDR1 is KGHSH and CDR2 is LQKENI. V was clipped by 5 bases and J by 5 bases; unmatched bases: 5. The CDR3 is made up of 13 amino acids. The CDR3 region is CASSADRATEAFF. Here the CDR3 DNA reads TGTGCCAGCTCAGCTGACAGGGCTACTGAAGCTTTCTTT.

This clone was counted once. The rearrangement links TRBV5-4 to TRBJ2-2, with TRBD1 matching 8 bases. The junction had 1 base not matched to a gene; V was cut back by 0 bases and J by 6 bases. Looked up from germline, CDR1 is SGHNT and CDR2 is YYREEE (reference sequence). The CDR3 has 14 amino acids. The CDR3 DNA is TGTGCCAGCAGCTTGGGACAGGGGCCCGGGGAGCTGTTTTTT. This translates into CASSLGQGPGELFF.

V and J are TRBV18 and TRBJ2-2; D not resolved. CDR3 length equals 15 residues. Trimming took off 1 base at V and 0 bases at J, with 6 bases between the two ends. The germline V gene has CDR1 KGHSH and CDR2 LQKENI. CDR3 loop: CASSPRRANTGELFF. The DNA for the CDR3 is TGTGCCAGCTCACCACGAAGAGCGAACACCGGGGAGCTGTTTTTT. The full variable domain, its missing parts supplied by reference TRBV18 and TRBJ2-2, is NAGVMQNPRHLVRRRGQEARLRCSPMKGHSHVYWYRQLPEEGLKFMVYLQKENIIDESGMPKERFSAEFPKEGPSILRIQQVVRGDSAAYFCASSPRRANTGELFFGEGSRLTVL.

Only a few counts were recorded for this clone. The chain uses TRBV7-2 and TRBJ2-1; possible D gene TRBD2, 5 bases. The CDR3 is 15 residues long. CDR1 is SGHTA, CDR2 FQGNSA, per germline. V was clipped by 1 base and J by 5 bases, with 12 bases between them. CDR3 DNA sequence: TGTGCCAGCAGCTTAGTTGCCAGGCGGGACAATGAGCAGTTCTTC. Translated: CASSLVARRDNEQFF.

This clone has just a few counts. The CDR3 DNA reads TGTGCCAGCAGTGCCCCCAGGGGGCGGTCTACCGAGCAGTACTTC. Residues: CASSAPRGRSTEQYF. This chain links TRBV27 with TRBJ2-7; TRBD1 matches 8 bases. CDR3 length equals 15 residues. Germline V gene sequence: CDR1 MNHEY, CDR2 SMNVEV (reference sequence). Trimming took 5 bases from V and 6 from J; bases not matched to a gene: 12.

The chain carries TRBV5-4 and TRBJ2-5; D may be TRBD2 (5 bases). The CDR3 extends over 14 amino acids. Trimming stripped 2 bases from V and 10 bases from J, with 18 bases between. CDR1 is SGHNT and CDR2 is YYREEE in the germline V gene (reference sequence). CDR3 sequence (DNA): TGTGCCAGCAGCTTTCCCGGCGAAATTGGGAGCCAGTACTTC. This encodes CASSFPGEIGSQYF. Full variable domain (missing parts from reference TRBV5-4 and TRBJ2-5): ETGVTQSPTHLIKTRGQQVTLRCSSQSGHNTVSWYQQALGQGPQFIFQYYREEENGRGNFPPRFSGLQFPNYSSELNVNALELDDSALYLCASSFPGEIGSQYFGPGTRLLVL.

The rearrangement joins TRBV29-1 to TRBJ1-1; possibly TRBD1 for D (6 bases). This CDR3 comprises 17 residues. V was shortened by 4 bases and J by 4 bases, with 25 bases between the two germline ends. Germline CDR1 is SQVTM and CDR2 is ANQGSEA. CDR3 in amino acids: CSVVPGTSNKAGTEAFF. The CDR3 DNA reads TGCAGCGTTGTCCCTGGGACATCTAACAAAGCAGGCACTGAAGCTTTCTTT.

V and J are TRBV5-1 and TRBJ2-7; possibly TRBD2 for D (6 bases). V lost 1 base, J lost 5 bases, and 16 bases lay in between. Looked up from germline, CDR1 is SGHRS and CDR2 is YFSETQ. CDR3 size: 15 residues. The chain's CDR3 is CASSLSSSRRDEQYF. Written as DNA, the CDR3 is TGCGCCAGCAGCTTGTCGAGTAGTCGGAGGGACGAGCAGTACTTC.

This sequence joins TRBV9 and TRBJ2-5, with 8 bases lining up with TRBD2. The J call may be wrong; the DNA end is better matched by TRBJ2-7. CDR1 is SGDLS and CDR2 is YYNGEE in the germline V gene. The CDR3 sequence is 16 residues long. CDR3 protein: CASSVGVGGGSYEQYF. The DNA of the CDR3 is TGTGCCAGCAGCGTAGGGGTCGGCGGGGGGTCCTACGAGCAGTACTTC.

This clone was counted between two and nine times. This chain joins TRBV6-5 and TRBJ1-6; the D gene is possibly TRBD1 (6 bases). Per the germline V gene, CDR1 is MNHEY and CDR2 is SVGAGI. The CDR3 extends over 15 amino acids. Deletions cut 6 bases from V and 8 bases from J, with 17 bases between. The CDR3 nucleotides read TGTGCCAGCAGGGCGATTACAGGGCTGGATTCACCCCTCCACTTT. Encoded protein: CASRAITGLDSPLHF.

The chain has TRBV10-3 and TRBJ2-2; 8 bases are a match to TRBD2. Germline V gene lookup returns CDR1 ENHRY and CDR2 SYGVKD. V was clipped by 10 bases and J by 6 bases; unmatched bases: 7. CDR3 length: 13 residues. The CDR3 loop is CATRGLAPGELFF. CDR3 DNA sequence: TGTGCCACCCGAGGACTAGCCCCCGGGGAGCTGTTTTTT.

This clone was seen a few times. The genes are TRBV19 and TRBJ2-5, with D possibly matching TRBD1 (6 bases). This CDR3 is built from 17 residues. Per germline, CDR1 LNHDA and CDR2 SQIVND (reference sequence). Trimming removed 9 bases from V and 7 bases from J, with 30 bases in between. CDR3 DNA: TGTGCCAGCTCCTCCGGACAGTCGAGTGGAGCCCTAGGGACCCAGTACTTC. It encodes CASSSGQSSGALGTQYF.

This clone was seen more than once but under ten times. V gene TRBV6-5 combines with J gene TRBJ2-2, with TRBD1 identical over 7 bases. The CDR3 extends over 14 amino acids. Germline V gene sequence: CDR1 MNHEY, CDR2 SVGAGI. With 6 bases clipped from V and 4 bases from J, the junction kept 5 bases outside the gene matches. The DNA for the CDR3 is TGTGCCAGCAGAAACCCAGGGGGCACCGGGGAGCTGTTTTTT. Its protein product is CASRNPGGTGELFF.

The V gene is TRBV4-3, the J gene TRBJ2-2, with 11 positions matching TRBD2. In germline, CDR1 is LGHNA, CDR2 YSLEER. This CDR3 has 17 amino acids. V lost 4 bases and J lost 0; bases outside the gene matches: 4. CDR3 sequence (DNA): TGCGCCAGCAGCCGCACACTAGCGGGGGCGAACACCGGGGAGCTGTTTTTT. Translation: CASSRTLAGANTGELFF.

This clone was picked up a small number of times. The chain is built from TRBV2 and TRBJ2-5; D remains ambiguous. V shed 4 bases and J shed 5 bases, with 11 bases lying between them. Germline CDR1 and CDR2: SNHLY and FYNNEI. CDR3 length: 13 amino acids. CDR3 region: CASSVESLETQYF. CDR3 nucleotide sequence: TGTGCCAGCAGTGTTGAGAGTCTGGAGACCCAGTACTTC. The complete variable domain, with remaining parts taken from reference TRBV2 and TRBJ2-5, reads EPEVTQTPSHQVTQMGQEVILRCVPISNHLYFYWYRQILGQKVEFLVSFYNNEISEKSEIFDDQFSVERPDGSNFTLKIRSTKLEDSAMYFCASSVESLETQYFGPGTRLLVL.

For this clone: The sample has other DNA sequences that encode this CDR3 too. This rearrangement joins TRBV7-2 to TRBJ2-7; 8 bases fit TRBD1. This CDR3 is built from 14 residues. With V trimmed by 2 bases and J by 4 bases, 4 bases remained unmatched. The germline V gene encodes CDR1 SGHTA and CDR2 FQGNSA. The CDR3 region has the DNA TGTGCCAGCAGCTTAAGGACAGGGACTTACGAGCAGTACTTC. Translated: CASSLRTGTYEQYF. Full variable domain (missing parts from reference TRBV7-2 and TRBJ2-7): GAGVSQSPSNKVTEKGKDVELRCDPISGHTALYWYRQSLGQGLEFLIYFQGNSAPDKSGLPSDRFSAERTGGSVSTLTIQRTQQEDSAVYLCASSLRTGTYEQYFGPGTRLTVT.